One T cell receptor (beta chain) is described in this entry. cDNA came from approximately 0.5 to 1 ug RNA primed by random hexamers. TCRdb passed the immunoSEQ multiplex PCR reads through MiXCR, listing each CDR3 protein once. Of tens of thousands of distinct CDR3 sequences in the sample, around 90% were seen once. This specimen belongs to a study of CD8 T cells in Susac syndrome. The CDR3 totals 14 residues. The trim removed 1 base at V and 11 bases at J, leaving 10 bases unmatched. Germline CDR1 is SEHNR and CDR2 is FQNEAQ (reference sequence). The chain combines TRBV7-9 with TRBJ1-1; 7 positions match TRBD1. This TCR was recovered from a human donor in good health. Sequencing input: CD8+ T cells from PBMCs. The CDR3 DNA is TGTGCCAGCAGCTTAGGGACAGGAATCGGCAGCGCTTTCTTT. Its protein product is CASSLGTGIGSAFF.